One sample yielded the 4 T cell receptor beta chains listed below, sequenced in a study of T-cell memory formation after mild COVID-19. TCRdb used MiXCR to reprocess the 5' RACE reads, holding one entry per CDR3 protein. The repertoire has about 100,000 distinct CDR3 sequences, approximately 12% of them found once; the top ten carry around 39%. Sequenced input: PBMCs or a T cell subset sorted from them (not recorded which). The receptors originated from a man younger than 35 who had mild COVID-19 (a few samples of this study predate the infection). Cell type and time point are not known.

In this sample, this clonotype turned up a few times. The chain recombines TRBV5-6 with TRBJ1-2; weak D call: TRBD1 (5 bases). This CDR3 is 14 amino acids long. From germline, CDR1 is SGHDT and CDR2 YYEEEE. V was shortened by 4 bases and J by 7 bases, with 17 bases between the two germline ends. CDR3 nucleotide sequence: TGTGCCAGCAGCCGGGACTCCTCTCCGGGTGGCTACACCTTC. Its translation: CASSRDSSPGGYTF.

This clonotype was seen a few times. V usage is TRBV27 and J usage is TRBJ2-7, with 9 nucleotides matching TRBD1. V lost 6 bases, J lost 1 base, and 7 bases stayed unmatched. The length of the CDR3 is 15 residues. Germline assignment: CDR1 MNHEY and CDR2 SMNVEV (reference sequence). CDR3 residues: CASSLSTGGSYEQYF. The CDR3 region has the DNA TGTGCCAGCAGCCTGTCGACAGGGGGATCCTACGAGCAGTACTTC.

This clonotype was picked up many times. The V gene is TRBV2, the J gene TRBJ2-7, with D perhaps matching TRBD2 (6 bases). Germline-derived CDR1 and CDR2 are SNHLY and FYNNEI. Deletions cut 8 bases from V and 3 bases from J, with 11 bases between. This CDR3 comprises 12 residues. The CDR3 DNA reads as TGTGCCAGCGTCGGGGGAGGCTACGAGCAGTACTTC. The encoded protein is CASVGGGYEQYF.

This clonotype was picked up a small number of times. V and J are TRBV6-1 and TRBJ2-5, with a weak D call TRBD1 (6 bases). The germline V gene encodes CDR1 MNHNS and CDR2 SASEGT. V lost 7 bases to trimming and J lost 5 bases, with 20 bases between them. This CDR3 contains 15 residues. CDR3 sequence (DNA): TGTGCCAGCAAAATAGGGCAAGGGGACATCGAGACCCAGTACTTC. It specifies CASKIGQGDIETQYF.